The clone carrying this T cell receptor (beta chain) appeared a few times. Template switching added a universal primer site, and cDNA bore unique molecular identifiers. TCRdb reanalysed the 5' RACE reads using MiXCR and keeps one entry per CDR3 protein. The sample has some 730,000 distinct CDR3 sequences, roughly 18% seen once; the top ten hold about 12%. The data were obtained in a study of identical twins. This same sample was also part of a study on T cells expressing NK-cell markers.

Sequenced material: PBMCs. The clonotype was recovered from a woman aged 18 to 35 in good health.

The CDR3 spells CSVGGTSGRVYNEQFF. The CDR3 nucleotides read TGCAGCGTCGGGGGGACTAGCGGGAGGGTATACAATGAGCAGTTCTTC. The chain carries TRBV29-1 and TRBJ2-1; 16 nucleotides agree with TRBD2. The CDR3 length is 16 residues. J gave up 4 bases and V 6 bases, and 6 bases lay outside the gene matches. CDR1 is SQVTM, CDR2 ANQGSEA, per germline.